These T cell receptor beta chains were read from a single sample in a study of blood T cell repertoires in COVID-19. Data came from immunoSEQ multiplex PCR; TCRdb stores just in-frame clones and leaves some out. The table records 140,000 or so clones, around 83% of them present only once. The specimen was peripheral blood. The source of these receptors is a woman aged 80 or older with acute or convalescent COVID-19. The CDR3 runs from the conserved cysteine through the conserved F or W. The D gene is left open where the match is weak. Clone size, where shown, is once, few, many, or a class for clones that have expanded.

size	D	V	J	CDR3	DNA
.	TRBD1	TRBV11-3	TRBJ2-7	CASSLGTGGDYEQYF	TGTGCCAGCAGCTTAGGGACAGGGGGCGACTACGAGCAGTACTTC
.	.	TRBV28	TRBJ1-3	CASSNTGGSGNTIYF	TGTGCCAGCAGTAACACGGGGGGCTCTGGAAACACCATATATTTT
.	.	TRBV5-1	TRBJ1-1	CASSLAMRGYLVTEAFF	TGCGCCAGCAGCTTGGCAATGCGAGGGTATCTCGTCACTGAAGCTTTCTTT
.	TRBD2	TRBV11-2	TRBJ2-1	CASSSLRGGQGLAYNEQFF	TGTGCCAGCAGCTCCTTGCGGGGGGGCCAGGGGTTGGCGTACAATGAGCAGTTCTTC
.	.	TRBV10-3	TRBJ1-3	CAISSGAGFGNTIYF	TGTGCCATCAGTTCCGGAGCGGGATTTGGAAACACCATATATTTT
.	TRBD1	TRBV5-1	TRBJ2-2	CASSPRTGGMAGELFF	TGCGCCAGCAGCCCCCGGACAGGGGGAATGGCCGGGGAGCTGTTTTTT
.	.	TRBV30	TRBJ2-1	CAWTTGAFQFF	TGTGCCTGGACTACGGGTGCTTTCCAGTTCTTC
.	.	TRBV5-1	TRBJ2-7	CASSFPIPGRNEQYF	TGCGCCAGCAGCTTTCCTATTCCAGGGAGGAACGAGCAGTACTTC
.	TRBD1	TRBV27	TRBJ1-1	CASSLSWDRRRNTEAFF	TGTGCCAGCAGTTTATCGTGGGACAGGCGCAGGAACACTGAAGCTTTCTTT
few	.	TRBV12-3/TRBV12-4	TRBJ2-1	CASSSNYNEQFF	TGTGCCAGCAGTTCAAACTACAATGAGCAGTTCTTC
.	.	TRBV6-5	TRBJ2-5	CASSRRGGTQMTQYF	TGTGCCAGCAGCCGTCGTGGAGGGACTCAAATGACCCAGTACTTC
.	.	TRBV7-3	TRBJ1-1	CASSLSPSTEAFF	TGTGCCAGCAGCTTAAGTCCTTCCACTGAAGCTTTCTTT
once	.	TRBV7-2	TRBJ2-2	CASSLYNRVGELFF	TGTGCCAGCAGCTTATATAACAGGGTCGGGGAGCTGTTTTTT
.	TRBD1	TRBV19	TRBJ2-7	CASSTTGTGAYEQYF	TGTGCCAGTAGTACGACCGGGACAGGGGCCTACGAGCAGTACTTC
.	.	TRBV5-4	TRBJ2-3	CASSGGDTQYF	TGTGCCAGCAGCGGAGGAGATACGCAGTATTTT
.	.	TRBV20-1	TRBJ1-4	CSASNAGAPSNVLFF	TGCAGTGCTAGTAACGCAGGGGCCCCCTCGAATGTACTGTTTTTT
.	.	TRBV18	TRBJ1-6	CASSPADYQYNSPLHF	TGTGCCAGCTCACCGGCAGACTACCAATATAATTCACCCCTCCACTTT
few	.	TRBV5-1	TRBJ2-1	CASSLALTSEQFF	TGCGCCAGCAGCTTGGCCCTTACGAGTGAGCAGTTCTTC
few	TRBD2	TRBV19	TRBJ2-7	CASSSLAGGDYEQYF	TGTGCCAGTAGTTCTCTAGCGGGAGGGGACTACGAGCAGTACTTC
.	.	TRBV6-1	TRBJ2-2	CASSEGWGAFTGELFF	TGTGCCAGCAGTGAGGGTTGGGGAGCTTTCACCGGGGAGCTGTTTTTT
.	.	TRBV30	TRBJ1-1	CAWSVGGSAEAFF	TGTGCCTGGAGTGTTGGGGGGAGCGCTGAAGCTTTCTTT
.	TRBD2	TRBV4-1	TRBJ2-1	CASSQVTSGARNEQFF	TGCGCCAGCAGCCAAGTTACTAGCGGGGCCAGGAATGAGCAGTTCTTC
.	TRBD1	TRBV7-2	TRBJ1-5	CASSLRDRVGGNQPQHF	TGTGCCAGCAGCTTACGGGACAGGGTCGGCGGCAATCAGCCCCAGCATTTT
.	TRBD1	TRBV19	TRBJ1-1	CASRQVGGGLANTEAFF	TGTGCCAGTCGCCAAGTAGGGGGCGGACTTGCGAACACTGAAGCTTTCTTT
.	.	TRBV28	TRBJ1-6	CASRRRGVYNSPLHF	TGTGCCAGCAGACGGAGGGGAGTTTATAATTCACCCCTCCACTTT
.	.	TRBV4-1	TRBJ2-2	CASSQGISAGELFF	TGCGCCAGCAGCCAAGGTATTTCTGCCGGGGAGCTGTTTTTT
few	.	TRBV4-1	TRBJ2-7	CASSRGGGTYEQYF	TGCGCCAGCAGCCGGGGGGGCGGAACCTACGAGCAGTACTTC
.	.	TRBV24-1	TRBJ1-4	CGDSQFREKLFF	TGCGGCGACTCCCAATTCCGTGAAAAACTGTTTTTT
.	TRBD1	TRBV3-1/TRBV3-2	TRBJ1-2	CASSQDIRGTELYGYTF	TGTGCCAGCAGCCAAGATATTAGGGGGACAGAGCTCTATGGCTACACCTTC
.	.	TRBV5-4	TRBJ1-2	CASSLGSNGVYGYTF	TGTGCCAGCAGCCTAGGGTCTAACGGGGTCTATGGCTACACCTTC
.	.	TRBV11-3	TRBJ2-1	CASRLACRTYNEQFF	TGTGCCAGCAGACTAGCCTGCCGAACCTACAATGAGCAGTTCTTC
.	.	TRBV7-6	TRBJ2-4	CASSLGGTTGIQYF	TGTGCCAGCAGCTTGGGGGGAACTACGGGCATTCAGTACTTC
.	.	TRBV20-1	TRBJ2-7	CSASRGKIEQYF	TGCAGTGCTAGTAGGGGTAAGATCGAGCAGTACTTC
few	TRBD2	TRBV7-2	TRBJ2-3	CASSLLRRDYQLPDTQYF	TGTGCCAGCAGCTTATTAAGGAGGGACTACCAACTCCCGGATACGCAGTATTTT
.	.	TRBV4-1	TRBJ2-7	CASSQERQGRDEQYF	TGCGCCAGCAGCCAAGAAAGACAGGGGAGGGACGAGCAGTACTTC
.	.	TRBV6-4	TRBJ1-2	CASSDDLLGRGGYTF	TGTGCCAGCAGTGACGACCTCCTGGGGCGGGGTGGCTACACCTTC
.	.	TRBV5-1	TRBJ2-1	CASRAQPYEQFF	TGCGCCAGCAGGGCACAGCCCTATGAGCAGTTCTTC
.	TRBD1	TRBV24-1	TRBJ2-1	CATSEMNSQGEHRNEQFF	TGTGCCACCAGTGAGATGAACAGTCAGGGGGAGCATCGAAATGAGCAGTTCTTC
few	TRBD2	TRBV3-1/TRBV3-2	TRBJ2-7	CASSPLSGGGSEQYF	TGTGCCAGCAGCCCCCTTAGCGGGGGGGGCTCCGAGCAGTACTTC
.	TRBD2	TRBV5-1	TRBJ2-5	CASSGLAGVRETQYF	TGCGCCAGCAGTGGGCTAGCGGGAGTCCGAGAGACCCAGTACTTC
few	.	TRBV16	TRBJ2-1	CASSQSGGQVYNEQFF	TGTGCCAGCAGCCAATCAGGCGGGCAGGTCTACAATGAGCAGTTCTTC
.	.	TRBV21-1	TRBJ1-1	CASSTRGFTEAFF	TGTGCCAGCAGCACCAGGGGTTTCACTGAAGCTTTCTTT
.	.	TRBV24-1	TRBJ2-5	CATSDLVEREETQYF	TGTGCCACCAGTGATTTGGTCGAGCGCGAAGAGACCCAGTACTTC
.	.	TRBV19	TRBJ2-3	CASSIAGATDTQYF	TGTGCCAGTAGTATAGCGGGAGCGACAGATACGCAGTATTTT
.	TRBD2	TRBV11-2	TRBJ2-1	CASSSRASGIADEQFF	TGTGCCAGCAGCTCCCGAGCTAGCGGGATCGCGGATGAGCAGTTCTTC
.	TRBD1	TRBV2	TRBJ1-5	CASSATGGWNQPQHF	TGTGCCAGCAGTGCCACAGGGGGCTGGAATCAGCCCCAGCATTTT
.	TRBD2	TRBV28	TRBJ2-5	CASSFMSTSGDQETQYF	TGTGCCAGCAGTTTTATGTCGACTAGCGGGGACCAAGAGACCCAGTACTTC
.	TRBD1	TRBV2	TRBJ1-4	CASSQLGTGVELFF	TGTGCCAGCAGTCAGTTAGGGACAGGGGTAGAACTGTTTTTT
.	.	TRBV5-8	TRBJ2-7	CASSLDTSYEQYF	TGTGCCAGCAGCTTAGACACGTCCTACGAGCAGTACTTC
.	TRBD1	TRBV5-1	TRBJ2-3	CASHDRGSTDTQYF	TGCGCCAGTCATGACAGGGGGAGCACAGATACGCAGTATTTT
.	.	TRBV10-3	TRBJ1-1	CAISATMVEAFF	TGTGCCATCAGTGCTACTATGGTTGAAGCTTTCTTT
once	.	TRBV20-1	TRBJ2-7	CSASKGFLYYEQYF	TGCAGTGCTAGTAAGGGGTTTCTCTACTACGAGCAGTACTTC